Listed here are 2 T cell receptor beta chains from one sample, sequenced in a study of T cell responses to AZD1222 COVID-19 vaccine. Libraries were prepared by immunoSEQ multiplex PCR; TCRdb keeps only in-frame clonotypes and omits some of them. The sample consists of about 120,000 clones, roughly 88% of them appearing once. The sequencing here drew on peripheral blood, taken on day 0 of AZD1222 vaccination. The receptors originated from an adult in good health.

This rearrangement joins TRBV5-1 to TRBJ2-3, with D unresolved. Trimming pared 4 bases from V and 2 bases from J, leaving 8 bases between. The CDR3 runs 13 residues. CDR1 and CDR2 (germline): SGHRS, YFSETQ. CDR3 DNA sequence: TGCGCCAGCAGCAGGGCGGACACAGATACGCAGTATTTT. Protein sequence: CASSRADTDTQYF.

The rearrangement uses TRBV6-5 and TRBJ1-5; maybe TRBD1 (6 bases). The CDR3 has 15 residues. Trimming took off 6 bases at V and 0 bases at J, with 12 bases between the two ends. Germline V gene data show CDR1 as MNHEY and CDR2 as SVGAGI. The DNA for the CDR3 is TGTGCCAGCAGGGGGGCCAGGGATAGCAATCAGCCCCAGCATTTT. Protein sequence: CASRGARDSNQPQHF.